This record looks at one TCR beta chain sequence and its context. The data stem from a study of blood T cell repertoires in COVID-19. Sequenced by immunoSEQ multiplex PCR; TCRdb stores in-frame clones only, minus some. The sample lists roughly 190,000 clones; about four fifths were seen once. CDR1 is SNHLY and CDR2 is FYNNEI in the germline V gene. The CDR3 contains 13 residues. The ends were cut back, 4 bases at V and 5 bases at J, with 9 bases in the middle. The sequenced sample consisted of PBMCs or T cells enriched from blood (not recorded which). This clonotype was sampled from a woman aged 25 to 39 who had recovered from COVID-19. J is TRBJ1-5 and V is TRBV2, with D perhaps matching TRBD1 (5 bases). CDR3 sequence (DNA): TGTGCCAGCAGTGTCCAGGGCTATCAGCCCCAGCATTTT. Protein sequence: CASSVQGYQPQHF. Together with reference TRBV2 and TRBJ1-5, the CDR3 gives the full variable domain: EPEVTQTPSHQVTQMGQEVILRCVPISNHLYFYWYRQILGQKVEFLVSFYNNEISEKSEIFDDQFSVERPDGSNFTLKIRSTKLEDSAMYFCASSVQGYQPQHFGDGTRLSIL.